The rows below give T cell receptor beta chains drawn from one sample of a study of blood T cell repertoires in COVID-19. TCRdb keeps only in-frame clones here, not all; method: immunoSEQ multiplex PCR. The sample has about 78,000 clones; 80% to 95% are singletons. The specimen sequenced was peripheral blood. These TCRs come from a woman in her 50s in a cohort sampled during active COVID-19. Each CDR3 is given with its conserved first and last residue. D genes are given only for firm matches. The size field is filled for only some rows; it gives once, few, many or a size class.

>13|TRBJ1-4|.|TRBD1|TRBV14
TGTGCCAGCAGGCAGGGGGCAAGGGAAAAACTGTTTTTT
CASRQGAREKLFF
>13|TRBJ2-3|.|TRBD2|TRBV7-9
TGTGCCGGGGGGGAGTCCGGGGTAGATACGCAGTATTTT
CAGGESGVDTQYF
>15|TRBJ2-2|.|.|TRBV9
TGTGCCAGCAGCGTAGAGGTGAGGGAAGCCGGGGAGCTGTTTTTT
CASSVEVREAGELFF
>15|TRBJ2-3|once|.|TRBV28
TGTGCCAGCAGTAGTCCAGGAGGGCCCACAGATACGCAGTATTTT
CASSSPGGPTDTQYF
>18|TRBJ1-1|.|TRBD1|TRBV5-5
TGTGCCAGCAGCTTGAGACCGGGACAGGTTGGCATGAACACTGAAGCTTTCTTT
CASSLRPGQVGMNTEAFF
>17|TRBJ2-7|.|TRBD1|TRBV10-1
TGCGCCAGCAGGGTCCGGGACAGGGGCCAAAAAATCTACGAGCAGTACTTC
CASRVRDRGQKIYEQYF
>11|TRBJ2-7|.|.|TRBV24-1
TGTGCCACCAGTGAGGGACTCGAGCAGTACTTC
CATSEGLEQYF
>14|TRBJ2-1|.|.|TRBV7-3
TGTGCCAGCAGCACCTCGGACAGAAACAATGAGCAGTTCTTC
CASSTSDRNNEQFF
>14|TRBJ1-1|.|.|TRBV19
TGTGCCAGTAGGGTAATTGGGGGGGACACTGAAGCTTTCTTT
CASRVIGGDTEAFF
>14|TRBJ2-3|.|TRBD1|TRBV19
TGTGCCAGTAGCCTCGGGACAGCCACAGATACGCAGTATTTT
CASSLGTATDTQYF
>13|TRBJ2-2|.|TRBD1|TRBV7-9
TGTGCCAGCAGTTTGGACAGGGCTGAGGAGCTGTTTTTT
CASSLDRAEELFF
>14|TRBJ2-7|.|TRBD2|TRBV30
TGTGCCTGGAGTCTGTCTAGCGGGAGGGCCGAGCAGTACTTC
CAWSLSSGRAEQYF
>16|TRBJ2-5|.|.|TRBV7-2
TGTGCCAGCAGCTTGCCGGTTGCGCGGGTCAGAGAGACCCAGTACTTC
CASSLPVARVRETQYF
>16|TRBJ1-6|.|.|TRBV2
TGTGCCAGCAGTGTAAACCGGGACGGGGGGAATTCACCCCTCCACTTT
CASSVNRDGGNSPLHF
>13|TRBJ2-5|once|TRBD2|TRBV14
TGTGCCAGCAGCCCGGGACTAGGAGAGACCCAGTACTTC
CASSPGLGETQYF
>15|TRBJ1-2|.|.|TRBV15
TGTGCCACCAGCAGAGCGGGGGGGGGTAACTATGGCTACACCTTC
CATSRAGGGNYGYTF
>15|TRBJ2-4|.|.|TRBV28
TGTGCCAGCAGTTTTGCAGGGGCACTCAAAAACATTCAGTACTTC
CASSFAGALKNIQYF
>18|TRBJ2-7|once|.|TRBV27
TGTGCCAGCAGTTTATATGGTTCGACGGGAGAGCCCCTCCTCGAGCAGTACTTC
CASSLYGSTGEPLLEQYF
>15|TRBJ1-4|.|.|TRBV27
TGTGCCAGCAGTGACTCAAATAAACCCAATGAAAAACTGTTTTTT
CASSDSNKPNEKLFF
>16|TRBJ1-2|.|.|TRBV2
TGTGCCAGCAGTGAGTCGAGGGGGTCCTATAACTATGGCTACACCTTC
CASSESRGSYNYGYTF
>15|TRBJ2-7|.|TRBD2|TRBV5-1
TGCGCCAGCAGCTCTAGCGGGAGGGGAACCTACGAGCAGTACTTC
CASSSSGRGTYEQYF
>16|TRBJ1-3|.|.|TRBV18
TGTGCCAGCTCACCGACCCTGGTGAGGTCTGGAAACACCATATATTTT
CASSPTLVRSGNTIYF
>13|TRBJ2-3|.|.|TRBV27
TGTGCCAGCAGTTTTACATACGCAGATACGCAGTATTTT
CASSFTYADTQYF
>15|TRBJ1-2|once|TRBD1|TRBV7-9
TGTGCCAGCAGCTTATCCACAGGGGCTAACTATGGCTACACCTTC
CASSLSTGANYGYTF
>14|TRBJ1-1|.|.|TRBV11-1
TGTGCCAGCAGCTTCACCAGGGGTATGACTGAAGCTTTCTTT
CASSFTRGMTEAFF
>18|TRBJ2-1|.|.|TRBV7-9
TGTGCCAGCAGCTTATTGTTAGCGGTTGACAACTCCTACAATGAGCAGTTCTTC
CASSLLLAVDNSYNEQFF